Sequencing of this TCR beta chain was carried out in a study of T cell changes during pregnancy in multiple sclerosis. The V segment lost 4 bases and the J segment 5 bases; nucleotides outside the gene matches: 3. The length of the CDR3 is 13 residues. Germline V gives CDR1 SGHKS, CDR2 YYEKEE (reference sequence). Sequenced by immunoSEQ multiplex PCR; TCRdb stores in-frame clones only, minus some. The profile shows about 36,000 clones, roughly 93% of them singletons. This receptor was obtained from a female donor with multiple sclerosis, enrolled in a pregnancy study. The chain carries TRBV5-5 and TRBJ1-3; 7 nucleotides align to TRBD1. This sample comprised CD4+ T cells from peripheral blood mononuclear cells, obtained in the first trimester of pregnancy. The CDR3 protein is CASSRDSRNTIYF. As DNA, the CDR3 is TGTGCCAGCAGCCGGGACAGTAGAAACACCATATATTTT.